The T cell receptor (beta chain) under discussion was sequenced for a study of blood T cell repertoires in COVID-19. Across the whole study: Sites in the United States, Italy and Spain provided acute and convalescent COVID-19 samples. T cells, B-cell-depleted T cells, or PBMCs supplied cDNA or gDNA.

Per the germline V gene, CDR1 is SGHTA and CDR2 is FQGNSA. The CDR3 sequence is 15 residues long. V was cut by 5 bases and J by 0 bases, with 11 bases left in between. Authors' processing steps: Amplification of reference gene primers was used by the study to estimate nucleated cell counts. The assay was immunoSEQ multiplex PCR, and TCRdb's table has in-frame clones only and misses some. The DNA was the basis for D and trimming; V, J and clone size are from that table. The sample lists fewer than 90,000 clones; roughly 88% were seen once. The receptor was derived from a woman at least 80 years old with active or convalescent COVID-19. What was sequenced was peripheral blood. The chain uses TRBV7-2 and TRBJ2-1, with D possibly TRBD1 on 5 matching bases. CDR3 sequence reads: CASSLRGSSYNEQFF. CDR3 coding DNA: TGTGCCAGCAGCCTAAGGGGTTCCTCCTACAATGAGCAGTTCTTC.